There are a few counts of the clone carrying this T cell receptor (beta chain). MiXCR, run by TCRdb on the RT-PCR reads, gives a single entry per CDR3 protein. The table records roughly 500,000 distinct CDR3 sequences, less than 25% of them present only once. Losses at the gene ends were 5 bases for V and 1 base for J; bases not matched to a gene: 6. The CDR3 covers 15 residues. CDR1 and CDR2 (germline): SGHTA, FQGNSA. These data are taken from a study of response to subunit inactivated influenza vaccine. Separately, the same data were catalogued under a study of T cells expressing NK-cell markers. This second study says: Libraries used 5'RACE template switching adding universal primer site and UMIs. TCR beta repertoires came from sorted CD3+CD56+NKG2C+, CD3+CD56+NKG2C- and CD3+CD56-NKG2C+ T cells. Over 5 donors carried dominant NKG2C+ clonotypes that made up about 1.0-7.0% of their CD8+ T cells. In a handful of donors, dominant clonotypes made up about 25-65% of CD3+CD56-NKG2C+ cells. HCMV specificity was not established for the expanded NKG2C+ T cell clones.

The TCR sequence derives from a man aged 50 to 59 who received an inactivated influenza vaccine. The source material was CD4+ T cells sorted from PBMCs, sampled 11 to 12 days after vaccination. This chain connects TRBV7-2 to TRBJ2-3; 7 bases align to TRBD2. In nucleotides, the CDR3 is TGTGCCAGCAGCCGTATCGCGGGGGGCACAGATACGCAGTATTTT. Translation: CASSRIAGGTDTQYF.